This is a list of T cell receptor beta chains from one sample in a study of OX40 agonist ivuxolimab in advanced cancers. TCRdb's table, derived via immunoSEQ multiplex PCR, lists solely in-frame clones and lacks some. The sample records 75,000 to 95,000 clones, about 91% being singletons. The material sequenced was CD4+ or CD8+ T cells sorted from blood, taken in a trial of the OX40 agonist ivuxolimab. These receptors were taken from an adult with an advanced solid tumor such as melanoma, head and neck, liver or kidney cancer. CDR3s include the opening cysteine and the closing phenylalanine or tryptophan. The D gene is left open where the match is weak. Not every row has a clone size; where given, it reads once, few, many or a size class.

cdr3_length clone_size d_call j_call v_call cdr3_nt cdr3_aa
16 . TRBD2 TRBJ2-3 TRBV5-1 TGCGCCAGCAGTCCGGGGGTAGCGGGTAGCACAGATACGCAGTATTTT CASSPGVAGSTDTQYF
16 . TRBD1 TRBJ2-3 TRBV27 TGTGCCAGCAGCTCCACAGGGGGAGTAGGCACAGATACGCAGTATTTT CASSSTGGVGTDTQYF
14 . TRBD1 TRBJ1-2 TRBV7-3 TGTGCCAGCAGCTTGGGACAGGGGCTAGGTGGCTACACCTTC CASSLGQGLGGYTF
13 . . TRBJ1-6 TRBV30 TGTGCCTGGAGGGGAGGAGGTAATTCACCCCTCCACTTT CAWRGGGNSPLHF
15 once TRBD1 TRBJ1-3 TRBV30 TGTGCCTGGACCCCCAGGGGGGGCCCTGGAAACACCATATATTTT CAWTPRGGPGNTIYF
13 . . TRBJ2-7 TRBV9 TGTGCCAGCAGCCTGGGACTCCGTATGCCGCAGTACTTC CASSLGLRMPQYF
15 . . TRBJ2-6 TRBV5-4 TGTGCCAGCAGCTTGCTGCGCTCTGGGGCCAACGTCCTGACTTTC CASSLLRSGANVLTF
16 once . TRBJ1-1 TRBV18 TGTGCCAGCTCACCAGAGTCTCGGCCTCTAAACACTGAAGCTTTCTTT CASSPESRPLNTEAFF
11 . . TRBJ2-1 TRBV6-5 TGTGCCAGCAGTTGGTACAATGAGCAGTTCTTC CASSWYNEQFF
14 . . TRBJ2-7 TRBV2 TGTGCCAGCAGTGGGTTGGTAGATTCGAGCGAGCAGTACTTC CASSGLVDSSEQYF
16 . TRBD1 TRBJ2-7 TRBV11-2 TGTGCCAGCAGCTTAAACGTAGGGGGCCGAGGATCGGAGCAGTACTTC CASSLNVGGRGSEQYF
15 . TRBD2 TRBJ2-1 TRBV5-1 TGCGCCAGCAGCTTGGAACTAGCGGGAATTAATGAGCAGTTCTTC CASSLELAGINEQFF
17 . . TRBJ2-4 TRBV2 TGTGCCAGCAGTATACAGCCCCGACCGATAGCCAAAAACATTCAGTACTTC CASSIQPRPIAKNIQYF
14 . . TRBJ2-7 TRBV15 TGTGCCACCAGCAGAGAGACAGGTCCCTACGAGCAGTACTTC CATSRETGPYEQYF
16 . TRBD2 TRBJ2-3 TRBV4-2 TGTGCCAGCAGCCAAGGACAGCGGGAGGCTTCAGATACGCAGTATTTT CASSQGQREASDTQYF
14 . TRBD1 TRBJ1-1 TRBV7-9 TGTGCCAGCAGCCACGGGACAGGGAACACTGAAGCTTTCTTT CASSHGTGNTEAFF
15 . . TRBJ2-3 TRBV6-5 TGTGCCAGCAGTTACCGGGGGGCTAGCACAGATACGCAGTATTTT CASSYRGASTDTQYF
13 . . TRBJ1-1 TRBV6-5 TGTGCCACGTCCCGCAGTTTGAACACTGAAGCTTTCTTT CATSRSLNTEAFF